The next 28 T cell receptor beta chains were all read from a single sample in a study of cytomegalovirus exposure and HLA in healthy donors. PCR amplification relied on 60 Vbeta primers (plus 13 Jbeta primers). Measured with immunoSEQ multiplex PCR; TCRdb has only the in-frame clones, and not every one. The sample yields 160,000 or so clones, almost 80% seen once. The source material was PBMCs. The source is a man between 35 and 55 years old in good health and CMV-seropositive.

V usage is TRBV27 and J usage is TRBJ2-2; TRBD2 agrees at 8 bases. The CDR3 loop spans 15 amino acids. J was trimmed by 1 base and V by 4 bases; bases with no gene match: 2. The germline V gene encodes CDR1 MNHEY and CDR2 SMNVEV (reference sequence). CDR3 nucleotide sequence: TGTGCCAGCAGTTCCCTAGCGGGGAACACCGGGGAGCTGTTTTTT. This codes for CASSSLAGNTGELFF.

The rearrangement uses TRBV7-3 and TRBJ2-6; no clear D. The CDR3 runs 16 residues. The V gene's germline CDR1 is SGHTA and CDR2 FQGTGA. Trimming left V 5 bases short and J 0 bases short, with 11 bases between. The CDR3 sequence: CASSPDTSSGANVLTF. The CDR3 DNA reads as TGTGCCAGCAGCCCCGACACGAGCTCTGGGGCCAACGTCCTGACTTTC.

The chain couples TRBV6-1 to TRBJ2-7, with 8 bases matching TRBD2. This CDR3 region has 15 residues. V lost 5 bases and J lost 7; bases outside the gene matches: 13. CDR1 and CDR2 from the germline V gene are MNHNS and SASEGT. For the CDR3, the DNA is TGTGCCAGCAGTCCGGAACTAGCGGACTCTGGGGAGCAGTACTTC. This sequence encodes CASSPELADSGEQYF.

This clone occurred a few times. V is TRBV6-5 and J is TRBJ2-7; 9 nucleotides match TRBD1. Germline assignment: CDR1 MNHEY and CDR2 SVGAGI. The junction had 7 bases not matched to a gene; V was cut back by 4 bases and J by 3 bases. The CDR3 totals 15 residues. The CDR3 coding sequence is TGTGCCAGCAGTTTGGGCCGGGACAGGGTCTACGAGCAGTACTTC. Amino acid sequence: CASSLGRDRVYEQYF.

This chain connects TRBV5-1 to TRBJ2-7, with D possibly being TRBD1 (6 bases). The CDR3 runs to 14 residues. Germline CDR1 and CDR2: SGHRS and YFSETQ. V was pared by 2 bases and J by 2 bases, with 11 bases between. Here the CDR3 DNA reads TGCGCCAGCAGCTTACCGGGACAACCCTACGAGCAGTACTTC. It codes for CASSLPGQPYEQYF.

In the case of this clone: Distinct nucleotide sequences in the sample also encode this CDR3. The rearrangement uses TRBV9 and TRBJ1-5; D call uncertain. V shed 0 bases and J shed 4 bases, with 5 bases lying between them. This CDR3 is built from 13 residues. From germline, CDR1 is SGDLS and CDR2 YYNGEE. Written as DNA, the CDR3 is TGTGCCAGCAGCGTAGTTCCTAATCAGCCCCAGCATTTT. Translating gives CASSVVPNQPQHF. Full variable domain (missing parts from reference TRBV9 and TRBJ1-5): DSGVTQTPKHLITATGQRVTLRCSPRSGDLSVYWYQQSLDQGLQFLIQYYNGEERAKGNILERFSAQQFPDLHSELNLSSLELGDSALYFCASSVVPNQPQHFGDGTRLSIL.

A few counts support this clone. V gene TRBV28 combines with J gene TRBJ2-7; the D gene is possibly TRBD2 (9 bases). Trimming pared 4 bases from V and 3 bases from J, leaving 19 bases between. CDR3 length: 16 residues. The germline V gene encodes CDR1 MDHEN and CDR2 SYDVKM. CDR3 loop: CASSSAGGGQVYEQYF. CDR3 nucleotide sequence: TGTGCCAGCAGTTCCGCGGGGGGGGGACAGGTCTACGAGCAGTACTTC. The full variable domain, rest sourced from reference TRBV28 and TRBJ2-7, is DVKVTQSSRYLVKRTGEKVFLECVQDMDHENMFWYRQDPGLGLRLIYFSYDVKMKEKGDIPEGYSVSREKKERFSLILESASTNQTSMYLCASSSAGGGQVYEQYFGPGTRLTVT.

The chain uses TRBV10-3 and TRBJ1-1; D is unresolved. CDR1 is ENHRY, CDR2 SYGVKD, per germline. Trimming cost V 0 bases and J 10 bases, with 6 bases left between them. There are 11 residues in the CDR3. CDR3 sequence: CAISESHGAFF. The CDR3 DNA is TGTGCCATCAGTGAGTCGCACGGAGCTTTCTTT.

This clone was observed a few times. The V gene is TRBV6-1, the J gene TRBJ2-7, with D tentatively TRBD1 (6 bases). The V gene lost 6 bases and the J gene lost 4 bases, with 10 bases spanning the gap. Germline-derived CDR1 and CDR2 are MNHNS and SASEGT. The CDR3 runs to 12 residues. CDR3 region: CASSVQGYEQYF. Here the CDR3 DNA reads TGTGCCAGCAGCGTACAGGGTTACGAGCAGTACTTC.

This chain links TRBV14 with TRBJ1-2, with 7 bases lining up with TRBD1. CDR3 length: 15 residues. With V trimmed by 6 bases and J by 3 bases, 10 bases remained unmatched. Germline V gene sequence: CDR1 SGHDN, CDR2 FVKESK. The CDR3 protein is CASSPTDRVHYGYTF. The CDR3 coding sequence is TGTGCCAGCAGTCCTACAGACAGGGTTCACTATGGCTACACCTTC.

The chain is built from TRBV25-1 and TRBJ2-5; TRBD1 agrees at 7 bases. TRBJ2-7 matches the DNA end more closely, so the J call is doubtful. Germline CDR1 and CDR2: MGHDK and SYGVNS. The CDR3 spans 15 residues. CDR3 protein: CASGIWTGASYEQYF. The CDR3 coding sequence is TGTGCCAGCGGGATTTGGACAGGTGCCTCCTACGAGCAGTACTTC.

This clone was observed once. The chain is built from TRBV19 and TRBJ2-2; TRBD2 matches 7 bases. Germline CDR1 reads LNHDA; CDR2 reads SQIVND (reference sequence). After removal of 4 bases from V and 2 bases from J, the junction contained 4 bases not matched to a gene. CDR3 length equals 15 residues. CDR3 sequence reads: CASSKTSSNTGELFF. CDR3 bases: TGTGCCAGTAGTAAGACTAGCAGTAACACCGGGGAGCTGTTTTTT.

The genes are TRBV6-5 and TRBJ1-4; D ambiguous. CDR1 and CDR2 from the germline V gene are MNHEY and SVGAGI. The CDR3 is made up of 13 amino acids. The germline V and J ends were trimmed by 4 bases and 5 bases, with 8 bases remaining between them. In nucleotides, the CDR3 is TGTGCCAGCAGTTCCAGAGCGAATGAAAAACTGTTTTTT. This translates into CASSSRANEKLFF.

This chain connects TRBV28 to TRBJ2-7; tentatively, D is TRBD1 (6 bases). CDR3 length equals 15 residues. Between the trimmed V and J ends, which lost 3 bases and 1 base, there was a span of 13 bases. The germline gives CDR1 MDHEN, CDR2 SYDVKM. CDR3 in amino acids: CASSFNRASSYEQYF. CDR3 coding DNA: TGTGCCAGCAGTTTCAACAGGGCCTCTTCCTACGAGCAGTACTTC.

The chain links TRBV7-2 to TRBJ2-7; D gene unclear. Germline values: CDR1 SGHTA, CDR2 FQGNSA. The CDR3 has 16 amino acids. V was pared by 1 base and J by 7 bases, with 20 bases between. The CDR3 nucleotides are TGTGCCAGCAGCTTAGAGTACGGTTACCCCTCACCGGAGCAGTACTTC. Its protein is CASSLEYGYPSPEQYF.

V gene TRBV10-3 combines with J gene TRBJ2-3; perhaps TRBD2 as D (7 bases). Trimming removed 3 bases at V and 4 bases at J, with 23 bases between. The CDR3 sequence is 18 residues long. CDR1 ENHRY and CDR2 SYGVKD come from the germline V gene. CDR3 in amino acids: CAISDSLGGAAGADTQYF. As DNA, the CDR3 is TGTGCCATCAGTGACTCCCTAGGGGGAGCGGCGGGGGCAGATACGCAGTATTTT.

This chain uses TRBV6-1 with TRBJ1-1, with D perhaps TRBD1 (6 bases). Germline V CDR1 and CDR2: MNHNS, SASEGT. This CDR3 has 13 residues. The ends were cut back, 6 bases at V and 1 base at J, with 9 bases in the middle. The CDR3 DNA reads TGTGCCAGCAGCCTGGGACAGAACACTGAAGCTTTCTTT. It specifies CASSLGQNTEAFF.

This CDR3 is CASSVDRESHGYTF. The CDR3 DNA reads TGTGCCAGCAGTGTAGACAGGGAGAGCCATGGCTACACCTTC. This chain links TRBV6-1 with TRBJ1-2, with 7 bases identical to TRBD1. J gave up 6 bases and V 4 bases, and 8 bases lay outside the gene matches. Germline CDR1 reads MNHNS; CDR2 reads SASEGT. The CDR3 is 14 amino acids.

The sample holds one count of this clone. The J gene is TRBJ2-3, the V gene TRBV2; 9 bases agree with TRBD1. The CDR3 contains 19 residues. Trimming took 6 bases from V and 2 from J; bases not matched to a gene: 18. From germline, CDR1 is SNHLY and CDR2 FYNNEI. The CDR3, as DNA: TGTGCCAGCAGGGACAGGGGATCTAGCTTGTGGAAACCCACAGATACGCAGTATTTT. Protein product: CASRDRGSSLWKPTDTQYF.

The CDR3 sequence is CASSLEAWGDRYTEAFF. DNA for the CDR3: TGTGCCAGCAGCTTAGAGGCCTGGGGGGACAGGTACACTGAAGCTTTCTTT. The rearrangement uses TRBV11-3 and TRBJ1-1; 8 bases fit TRBD1. Germline values: CDR1 SGHNT, CDR2 YENEEA. This CDR3 has 17 residues. J gave up 3 bases and V 0 bases, and 9 bases lay outside the gene matches.

The chain carries TRBV15 and TRBJ2-2; 7 bases map to TRBD1. The CDR3 consists of 16 residues. Germline trimming cut 3 bases from V and 4 bases from J; bases unmatched to any gene: 8. CDR1 and CDR2 (germline): LNHNV, YYDKDF (reference sequence). The CDR3 region has the DNA TGTGCCACCAGCAGCTTCACAGGGGTTGGCACCGGGGAGCTGTTTTTT. Encoded protein: CATSSFTGVGTGELFF.

The chain couples TRBV6-6 to TRBJ1-1, with D tentatively TRBD1 (5 bases). Deletions cut 5 bases from V and 5 bases from J, with 15 bases between. Per germline, CDR1 MNHNY and CDR2 SVGAGI (reference sequence). The CDR3 sequence is 14 residues long. CDR3 loop: CASSPPDGGTEAFF. CDR3 bases: TGTGCCAGCAGTCCCCCGGACGGGGGAACTGAAGCTTTCTTT.

The chain combines TRBV5-4 with TRBJ2-1, with 11 nucleotides matching TRBD2. The CDR3 sequence is 15 residues long. The V segment lost 0 bases and the J segment 5 bases; nucleotides outside the gene matches: 1. CDR1 and CDR2 from the germline V gene are SGHNT and YYREEE (reference sequence). The CDR3: CASSLGLAGHNEQFF. CDR3 in DNA: TGTGCCAGCAGCTTGGGACTAGCGGGACACAATGAGCAGTTCTTC.

This clone was counted a single time. V and J are TRBV28 and TRBJ2-3, with 8 nucleotides matching TRBD2. The CDR3 runs 15 residues. V lost 4 bases, J lost 8 bases, and 11 bases stayed unmatched. Germline-derived CDR1 and CDR2 are MDHEN and SYDVKM. The CDR3 spells CASSSQIAGWVTQYF. CDR3 in DNA: TGTGCCAGCAGTTCCCAAATAGCGGGATGGGTTACGCAGTATTTT.

This chain connects TRBV7-9 to TRBJ2-7; TRBD2 matches 9 bases. Germline-derived CDR1 and CDR2 are SEHNR and FQNEAQ (reference sequence). V lost 10 bases and J lost 2; bases outside the gene matches: 24. The CDR3 contains 19 residues. CDR3 residues: CAIPRASSLAGDPTYEQYF. Written as DNA, the CDR3 is TGTGCCATCCCACGTGCCAGCAGCTTAGCGGGAGACCCCACCTACGAGCAGTACTTC.

V and J are TRBV13 and TRBJ2-1; D not certain. Germline V lookup: CDR1 PRHDT, CDR2 FYEKMQ (reference sequence). This CDR3 contains 12 residues. Trimming took 6 bases from V and 10 from J, leaving 13 bases between them. This CDR3 reads CASRRESAEQFF. The CDR3 DNA follows: TGTGCCAGCAGACGTGAGTCCGCGGAGCAGTTCTTC.

The rearrangement links TRBV7-3 to TRBJ2-1; tentatively, D is TRBD2 (6 bases). Trimming took off 5 bases at V and 3 bases at J, with 14 bases between the two ends. The CDR3 covers 15 residues. The germline gives CDR1 SGHTA, CDR2 FQGTGA. CDR3 nucleotide sequence: TGTGCCAGCAGCCCCCGAAGGACTAACTACAATGAGCAGTTCTTC. This translates into CASSPRRTNYNEQFF.

The chain has TRBV9 and TRBJ1-3; D not certain. The ends were cut back, 4 bases at V and 0 bases at J, with 8 bases in the middle. Germline CDR1 and CDR2: SGDLS and YYNGEE. The CDR3 contains 14 residues. DNA of the CDR3: TGTGCCAGCAGCCCGGGTCTCTCTGGAAACACCATATATTTT. Amino acid sequence: CASSPGLSGNTIYF.